A selection of T cell receptor beta chains follows, all from one sample in a study of blood T cell repertoires in COVID-19. Generated by immunoSEQ multiplex PCR, the TCRdb table keeps only in-frame clones and is missing some. The table has around 300,000 clones, more than 75% seen once; the top ten hold about 5.7%. Sequenced material: PBMCs or T cells enriched from blood (not recorded which). The source is a woman aged 25 to 45 who had recovered from COVID-19. The CDR3 runs from the conserved cysteine through the conserved F or W. D genes are given only for firm matches. Expanded clones are given a class, and other clones once, few, many or no size at all.

NA	TRBV7-2	TRBJ2-6	NA	TGTGCCAGCAGATGGAGAAGCTCTGGGGCCAACGTCCTGACTTTC	CASRWRSSGANVLTF
few	TRBV3-1/TRBV3-2	TRBJ1-2	TRBD1	TGTGCCAGCAGCCAAGATACAGGGGAATACTATGGCTACACCTTC	CASSQDTGEYYGYTF
NA	TRBV28	TRBJ1-6	NA	TGTGCCAGCAGTTTTGGGTCGGGTGGTTCACCCCTCCACTTT	CASSFGSGGSPLHF
NA	TRBV7-8	TRBJ1-5	TRBD1	TGTGCCAGCAGCTTACGGGGACAGGGCAGCAATCAGCCCCAGCATTTT	CASSLRGQGSNQPQHF
NA	TRBV28	TRBJ1-2	NA	TGTGCCAGCTCCCGCGGGGGGCCCAACTATGGCTACACCTTC	CASSRGGPNYGYTF
NA	TRBV11-1	TRBJ2-7	NA	TGTGCCAGCAGCTTAAGGGACATCCCCTACGAGCAGTACTTC	CASSLRDIPYEQYF
once	TRBV11-2	TRBJ1-6	TRBD1	TGTGCCAGCACAGAACCGGGACAGGGGAACTCACCCCTCCACTTT	CASTEPGQGNSPLHF
NA	TRBV6-5	TRBJ1-5	TRBD1	TGTGCCAGCAACCTCGGGACAGGGCGAAATCAGCCCCAGCATTTT	CASNLGTGRNQPQHF
NA	TRBV27	TRBJ2-5	NA	TGTGCCAGCAGTTTCAGTAGTCACAGAACCTACCAAGAGACCCAGTACTTC	CASSFSSHRTYQETQYF
NA	TRBV12-5	TRBJ1-1	TRBD1	TGTGCTAGTGGTCCGGATCCCCTCCGCCTGACAGGGCGGAACACTGAAGCTTTCTTT	CASGPDPLRLTGRNTEAFF
NA	TRBV9	TRBJ1-6	NA	TGTGCCAGCAGCGTAGATGGCGGGAGCTCCTATAATTCACCCCTCCACTTT	CASSVDGGSSYNSPLHF
NA	TRBV18	TRBJ1-1	TRBD1	TGTGCCAGCTCACCACCGGGACAGGGAGTTCGCACTGAAGCTTTCTTT	CASSPPGQGVRTEAFF
NA	TRBV4-1	TRBJ1-2	TRBD1	TGCGCCAGCAGCCAAGAACAGGGGTGGGGTGGCTACACCTTC	CASSQEQGWGGYTF
NA	TRBV9	TRBJ1-3	TRBD1	TGTGCCAGCAGCCTTAGACAGGGGCCCTCTGGAAACACCATATATTTT	CASSLRQGPSGNTIYF
many	TRBV28	TRBJ1-3	NA	TGTGCCAGCAAACCACCGGGGGCTGGAAACACCATATATTTT	CASKPPGAGNTIYF
NA	TRBV18	TRBJ1-6	NA	TGTGCCAGCCGGAGCGATTCACCCCTCCACTTT	CASRSDSPLHF
NA	TRBV7-9	TRBJ1-5	TRBD1	TGTGCCAGCAGTAGACAGGGGAATAGCAATCAGCCCCAGCATTTT	CASSRQGNSNQPQHF
NA	TRBV15	TRBJ1-1	TRBD1	TGTGCCACCAGCAGCCGGGACAGGGGGCGCCGGACTGAAGCTTTCTTT	CATSSRDRGRRTEAFF
NA	TRBV5-1	TRBJ1-1	TRBD1	TGCGCCAGCAGTACAGGGGGCACTGAAGCTTTCTTT	CASSTGGTEAFF
NA	TRBV2	TRBJ2-3	TRBD2	TGTGCCAGCGGGGGGGAGAGCACAGATACGCAGTATTTT	CASGGESTDTQYF
NA	TRBV2	TRBJ1-5	TRBD1	TGTGCCAGCAGTCCGGGACAGGCGAGGCATCAGCCCCAGCATTTT	CASSPGQARHQPQHF
NA	TRBV6-1	TRBJ1-1	TRBD1	TGTGCCAGCAGTGAAGCGGGGGTACAGGGGATCACGAACACTGAAGCTTTCTTT	CASSEAGVQGITNTEAFF
NA	TRBV6-5	TRBJ1-5	NA	TGTGCCAGCAGTTGGGTTCCCGGGGGCAATCAGCCCCAGCATTTT	CASSWVPGGNQPQHF
NA	TRBV7-9	TRBJ1-2	TRBD1	TGTGCCAGCAGCCTAGGGGACAGGGGAAATGGCTACACCTTC	CASSLGDRGNGYTF
NA	TRBV3-1/TRBV3-2	TRBJ2-7	NA	TGTGCCAGCAGCCAATTTATCACGGACTGGAGCCCCCCTCGTGGCTCCTACGAGCAGTACTTC	CASSQFITDWSPPRGSYEQYF
NA	TRBV6-1	TRBJ1-2	NA	TGTGCCAGCAGTGACCGGGTTATCTATGGCTACACCTTC	CASSDRVIYGYTF
NA	TRBV12-3/TRBV12-4	TRBJ1-1	NA	TGTGCCAGCAGTTTAAATAGGGGCGCTGAAGCTTTCTTT	CASSLNRGAEAFF
NA	TRBV6-7	TRBJ1-1	NA	TGTGCCAGCAGTCCCAACAGGGCGTCTATACCTGAAGCTTTCTTT	CASSPNRASIPEAFF
NA	TRBV5-1	TRBJ1-5	NA	TGCGCCAGCAGCTTTGCCGGGTTGGGCAATCAGCCCCAGCATTTT	CASSFAGLGNQPQHF
NA	TRBV6-5	TRBJ1-6	NA	TGTGCCAGCAGTTACTCAGGGGCGGATTCACCCCTCCACTTT	CASSYSGADSPLHF
NA	TRBV6-5	TRBJ1-1	NA	TGTGCCAGCAGTTATACAGGGTTGACCACTGAAGCTTTCTTT	CASSYTGLTTEAFF
NA	TRBV9	TRBJ2-1	NA	TGTGCCAGCAGCGTAGGTGACAGATACAATGAGCAGTTCTTC	CASSVGDRYNEQFF
NA	TRBV7-9	TRBJ1-5	TRBD1	TGTGCCAGCAGCTTCGGGACAGGTCACAATCAGCCCCAGCATTTT	CASSFGTGHNQPQHF
few	TRBV29-1	TRBJ1-1	TRBD1	TGCAGCGTTGGGTATCCAGGGGGAACTGAAGCTTTCTTT	CSVGYPGGTEAFF
NA	TRBV2	TRBJ2-3	NA	TGTACCAGCAGAAAACAGGGCACAGATACGCAGTATTTT	CTSRKQGTDTQYF
NA	TRBV6-1	TRBJ1-2	NA	TGTGCCAGCAGTGAAGCGGACAGTCGATATGGCTACACCTTC	CASSEADSRYGYTF
NA	TRBV7-8	TRBJ1-5	NA	TGTGCCAGCAGCTTAGGAGTGGAGTATAGCAATCAGCCCCAGCATTTT	CASSLGVEYSNQPQHF
NA	TRBV10-1	TRBJ2-7	TRBD1	TGCGCCAGCAGTGTTATAAGGGACAGGGGAATTCTAAACGAGCAGTACTTC	CASSVIRDRGILNEQYF
NA	TRBV2	TRBJ2-3	TRBD2	TGTGCCAGCCCGCTACCCCTCCTAGCGGGGGGACCAGATACGCAGTATTTT	CASPLPLLAGGPDTQYF
NA	TRBV25-1	TRBJ1-2	TRBD1	TGTGCCAGCAGTGCTCAGGGGGTAGGCTACACCTTC	CASSAQGVGYTF
NA	TRBV28	TRBJ2-7	TRBD1	TGTGCCAGCAGTTTGGTACAGGGGATTGGCGAGCAGTACTTC	CASSLVQGIGEQYF
NA	TRBV29-1	TRBJ2-3	TRBD2	TGCAGCGTTGAAGGACTAGCGGCTAGGGGTACGCAGTATTTT	CSVEGLAARGTQYF
NA	TRBV4-2	TRBJ2-3	NA	TGTGCCAGCAGCCAAGATCCGGCAGGGGGCACAGATACGCAGTATTTT	CASSQDPAGGTDTQYF
NA	TRBV4-3	TRBJ1-5	NA	TGCGCCAGCAGCCAAAGGGGGAAGGGACAGCCCCAGCATTTT	CASSQRGKGQPQHF
NA	TRBV28	TRBJ1-5	TRBD1	TGTGCCAGCAGTTTGACCGCCGGGACAGGGCCATTACCCCAGCATTTT	CASSLTAGTGPLPQHF
few	TRBV9	TRBJ2-7	TRBD2	TGTGCCAGCAGCGTAGGGGGAGCGGGGGGCCACGAGCAGTACTTC	CASSVGGAGGHEQYF
NA	TRBV2	TRBJ2-5	NA	TGTGCCAGCAGTGAAAAACAAAGGGGAGAGACCCAGTACTTC	CASSEKQRGETQYF
NA	TRBV6-5	TRBJ2-7	NA	TGTGCCAGCAGTTACGGACACCTGAGCTCCTACGAGCAGTACTTC	CASSYGHLSSYEQYF
NA	TRBV18	TRBJ1-2	TRBD1	TGTGCCAGCTCCCCAATGACAGGGATTCCCTACTATGGCTACACCTTC	CASSPMTGIPYYGYTF
NA	TRBV10-3	TRBJ1-6	NA	TGTGCCATCAGTGACCAAGGGGGGGGATATAATTCACCCCTCCACTTT	CAISDQGGGYNSPLHF
NA	TRBV9	TRBJ2-1	NA	TGTGCCAGCAGCGAGGACGGGGGCTCCTACAATGAGCAGTTCTTC	CASSEDGGSYNEQFF
once	TRBV30	TRBJ2-2	NA	TGTGCCTGGAGTCCAACGGCTCGAGGGGGGGAGCTGTTTTTT	CAWSPTARGGELFF